This T cell receptor beta chain was captured by sequencing in a study of Ad26.COV2.S vaccination and SARS-CoV-2 variants. Study overall: Donor participated within the Ad26.COV2.S arm of the COV1001 trial. Whole-study findings and limits: Ad26.COV2.S recipients had broader spike-specific TCRs (P = 0.0014).

Profiled with immunoSEQ multiplex PCR; TCRdb holds only in-frame clones, not every one. The repertoire includes about 410,000 clones, 89% of them detected once, and under 2% sits in the top ten. Treatment specified: over 15 received Ad26.COV2.S at low or high dose, single or two shots; several received placebo; per-sample allocation not given. Material that was analyzed had been drawn on day 63 after the first vaccine or placebo injection. V was clipped by 0 bases and J by 7 bases, with 10 bases between them. The CDR3 runs to 15 residues. Per germline, CDR1 SGHAT and CDR2 FQNNGV. As for this clone: The antigen remains unidentified.

The specimen was peripheral blood, collected in a trial of Ad26.COV2.S vaccine versus placebo. The chain links TRBV11-2 to TRBJ1-6; no definite D call. The TCR was taken from a person aged 18-65 years who received the Ad26.COV2.S COVID-19 vaccine or a placebo. The CDR3 nucleotides read TGTGCCAGCAGCTTAGAGTTAGCTCGGAATTCACCCCTCCACTTT. This sequence encodes CASSLELARNSPLHF.